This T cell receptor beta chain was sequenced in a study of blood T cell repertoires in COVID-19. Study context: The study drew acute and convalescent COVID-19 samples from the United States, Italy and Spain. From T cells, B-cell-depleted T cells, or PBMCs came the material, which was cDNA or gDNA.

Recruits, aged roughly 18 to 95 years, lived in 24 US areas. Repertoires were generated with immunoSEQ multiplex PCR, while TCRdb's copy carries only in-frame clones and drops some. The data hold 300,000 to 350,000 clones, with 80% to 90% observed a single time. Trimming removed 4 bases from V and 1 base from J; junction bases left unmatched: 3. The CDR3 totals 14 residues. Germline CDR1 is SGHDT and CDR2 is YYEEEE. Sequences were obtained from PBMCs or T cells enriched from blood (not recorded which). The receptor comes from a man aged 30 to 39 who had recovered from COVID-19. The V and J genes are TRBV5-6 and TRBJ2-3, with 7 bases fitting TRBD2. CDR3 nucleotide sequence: TGTGCCAGCAGCCGGGGGGAAGGCACAGATACGCAGTATTTT. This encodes CASSRGEGTDTQYF.